The clone carrying this T cell receptor beta chain has just a few counts. This entry is derived from a study of Ad26.COV2.S vaccination and SARS-CoV-2 variants. About the study: Within the COV1001 Ad26.COV2.S trial arm, the donor was enrolled. By the intramuscular route, Ad26.COV2.S was given once, or twice 56 days apart.

Data came from immunoSEQ multiplex PCR; TCRdb stores just in-frame clones and leaves some out. This sample has hundreds of thousands of clones; around 86% occur once, and the top ten carry 3.4%. The treatment is: roughly 19 received Ad26.COV2.S at low or high dose, single or two shots; about 5 received placebo; per-sample allocation not given. Specimens were obtained on day 63 following the first vaccine or placebo injection. The CDR3 loop spans 16 amino acids. Germline values: CDR1 SNHLY, CDR2 FYNNEI. J was trimmed by 1 base and V by 3 bases; bases with no gene match: 5. V is TRBV2 and J is TRBJ1-5; 8 bases align to TRBD1. The clonotype originates from a person between 18 and 59 years old who received the Ad26.COV2.S COVID-19 vaccine or a placebo. The specimen comprised peripheral blood, sampled in a trial of Ad26.COV2.S vaccine versus placebo. The CDR3 sequence: CASSDPQGASNQPQHF. The CDR3 DNA sequence: TGTGCCAGCAGTGACCCCCAGGGGGCGAGCAATCAGCCCCAGCATTTT.